Following are 8 T cell receptor beta chains from one sample sequenced in a study of blood T cells in healthy people across ages. Using a J-beta primer mix together with a sample-barcoded 5' primer, a second PCR was run for roughly 6 to 12 cycles. TCRdb reprocessed the 5' RACE reads with MiXCR, giving one entry per CDR3 protein. Found here are about 1.1 million distinct CDR3 sequences, around two fifths of them singletons; the top ten hold about 12%. Sample: blood. The receptors come from a man in his late teens or twenties in good health.

This clonotype was observed a few times. The gene calls are TRBV29-1 and TRBJ1-5; 10 bases match TRBD1. The CDR3 consists of 13 residues. Trimming took 6 bases from V and 4 from J; bases not matched to a gene: 3. The germline V gene has CDR1 SQVTM and CDR2 ANQGSEA. CDR3: CSVADRGNQPQHF. CDR3 nucleotide sequence: TGCAGCGTGGCGGACAGGGGGAATCAGCCCCAGCATTTT.

The rearrangement links TRBV29-1 to TRBJ2-5; 7 bases map to TRBD2. This CDR3 region has 14 residues. Germline CDR1 is SQVTM and CDR2 is ANQGSEA. The J segment lost 0 bases and the V segment lost 6 bases, leaving 7 bases of the junction unmatched. The CDR3 is CSVQAGFDQETQYF. The CDR3 nucleotides are TGCAGCGTCCAAGCGGGGTTTGACCAAGAGACCCAGTACTTC.

In this sample, this clonotype turned up a few times. Possible read error: a much larger clone is one base away. The gene calls are TRBV29-1 and TRBJ2-1; either TRBD1 or TRBD2 may fit D (5 bases each). V lost 4 bases, J lost 4 bases, and 14 bases lay in between. Germline V CDR1 and CDR2: SQVTM, ANQGSEA. This CDR3 is built from 14 residues. CDR3 region: CSVGVGTPYNEQFF. The CDR3 region has the DNA TGCAGCGTTGGGGTTGGGACGCCGTACAATGAGCAGTTCTTC.

The CDR3 here is CASSQDRTGRPEAFF. The CDR3 DNA sequence: TGCGCCAGCAGCCAAGATCGGACGGGACGGCCTGAAGCTTTCTTT. The chain carries TRBV4-3 and TRBJ1-1; D is possibly TRBD1 (5 bases). With 0 bases removed from V and 6 bases from J, the gap between germline ends came to 14 bases. Germline V gene sequence: CDR1 LGHNA, CDR2 YSLEER. The CDR3 is 15 residues long.

The DNA of the CDR3 is TGTGCCAGCAGTGAAACGGGTGAGGATCAGCAGTACTTC. It specifies CASSETGEDQQYF. The V and J genes are TRBV6-1 and TRBJ2-7; D unresolved. CDR3 length: 13 amino acids. V dropped 2 bases and J dropped 8 bases, with 13 bases sitting between them. Germline CDR1 reads MNHNS; CDR2 reads SASEGT.

This clonotype was seen repeatedly, ten times or more. The chain is built from TRBV4-1 and TRBJ2-6; D is unclear. Between the trimmed V and J ends, which lost 1 base and 0 bases, there was a span of 4 bases. Germline-derived CDR1 and CDR2 are MGHRA and YSYEKL. CDR3 length: 15 amino acids. CDR3 protein: CASSQVFSGANVLTF. The CDR3 DNA reads as TGCGCCAGCAGCCAAGTCTTCTCTGGGGCCAACGTCCTGACTTTC.

This clonotype was counted between two and nine times. The chain links TRBV12-3 or TRBV12-4 to TRBJ2-1; TRBD2 aligns across 8 bases. This CDR3 spans 14 amino acids. V dropped 8 bases and J dropped 5; count of bases not matched to a gene: 8. This CDR3 is CASQLLAGHNEQFF. For the CDR3, the DNA is TGTGCCAGCCAACTCCTAGCGGGTCACAATGAGCAGTTCTTC.

This clonotype showed up just a few times. J is TRBJ2-1 and V is TRBV9, with TRBD2 matching 11 bases. V dropped 4 bases and J dropped 3; count of bases not matched to a gene: 9. The CDR3 contains 17 residues. In germline, CDR1 is SGDLS, CDR2 YYNGEE. CDR3 sequence reads: CASSPPLSGGDYNEQFF. For the CDR3, the DNA is TGTGCCAGCAGCCCGCCCCTTAGCGGGGGGGACTACAATGAGCAGTTCTTC.